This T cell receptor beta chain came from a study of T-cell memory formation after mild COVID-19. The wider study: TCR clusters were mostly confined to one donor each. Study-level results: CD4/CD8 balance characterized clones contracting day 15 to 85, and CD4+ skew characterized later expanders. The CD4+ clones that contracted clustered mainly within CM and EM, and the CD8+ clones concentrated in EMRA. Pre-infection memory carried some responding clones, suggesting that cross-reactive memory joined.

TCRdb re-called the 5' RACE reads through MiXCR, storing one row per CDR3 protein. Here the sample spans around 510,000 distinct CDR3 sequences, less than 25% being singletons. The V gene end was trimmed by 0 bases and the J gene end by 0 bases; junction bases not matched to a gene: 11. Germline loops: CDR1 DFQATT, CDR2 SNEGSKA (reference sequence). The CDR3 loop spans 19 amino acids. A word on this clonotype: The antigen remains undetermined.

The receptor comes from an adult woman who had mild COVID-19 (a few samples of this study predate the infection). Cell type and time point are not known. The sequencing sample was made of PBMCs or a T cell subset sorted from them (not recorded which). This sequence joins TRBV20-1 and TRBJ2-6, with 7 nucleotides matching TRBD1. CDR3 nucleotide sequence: TGCAGTGCTAGAGATCGGGCAGGGGGTGATTTCTCTGGGGCCAACGTCCTGACTTTC. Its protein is CSARDRAGGDFSGANVLTF.